This T cell receptor (beta chain) was recovered during a study of T cell responses to AZD1222 COVID-19 vaccine. Study-level results: White British donors predominated, females outnumbered males, and clonal diversity was possibly underestimated. Researchers took repertoire samples only after the peak T cell response had come. Only a handful of people who got AZD1222 tested seropositive at baseline. Targets within unmutated variant regions were reportedly found for nearly half of spike-specific TCRs.

Assay used: immunoSEQ multiplex PCR; TCRdb lists only in-frame clones, some missing. Of some 100,000 clones listed, 80% to 90% were seen once; the top ten hold under 3%. This CDR3 has 17 amino acids. Deletions cut 6 bases from V and 1 base from J, with 21 bases between. Looked up from germline, CDR1 is MNHEY and CDR2 is SVGEGT. Concerning this clone itself: Its antigen is as yet unknown.

The rearrangement links TRBV6-2 or TRBV6-3 to TRBJ1-2; D might be TRBD1 (5 bases). The sequence came from an adult who received the AZD1222 COVID-19 vaccine. The source material was peripheral blood, sampled 28 days after the second AZD1222 dose. For the CDR3, the DNA is TGTGCCAGCAGCTCGGAGGGTCCCGACAGACTTAACTATGGCTACACCTTC. It codes for CASSSEGPDRLNYGYTF.